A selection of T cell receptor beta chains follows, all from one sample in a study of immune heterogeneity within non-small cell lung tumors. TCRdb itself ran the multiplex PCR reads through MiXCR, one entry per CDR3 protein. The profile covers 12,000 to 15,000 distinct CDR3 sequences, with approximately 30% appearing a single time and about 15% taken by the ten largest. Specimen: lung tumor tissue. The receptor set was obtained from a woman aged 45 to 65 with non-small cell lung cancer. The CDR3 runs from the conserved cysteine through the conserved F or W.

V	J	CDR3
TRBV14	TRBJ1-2	CASSQSTYGYTF
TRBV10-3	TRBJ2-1	CAISESTGLAGGSEQFF
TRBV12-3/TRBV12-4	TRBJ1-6	CASSLAIDSPLHF
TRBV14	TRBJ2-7	CASSKTGFIRREQYF
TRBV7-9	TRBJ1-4	CANSLAWRAGTNEKLFF
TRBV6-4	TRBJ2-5	CASSGTVGGTQYF
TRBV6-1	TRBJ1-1	CASSEAPPKDTEAFF
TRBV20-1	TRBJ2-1	CSARETQGINEQFF
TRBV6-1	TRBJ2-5	CASSPDSFQETQYF
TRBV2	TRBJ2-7	CASQRAGGLSYEQYF
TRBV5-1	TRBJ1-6	CASSLQSSYNSPLHF
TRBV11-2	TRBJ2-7	CASSWGLGPYEQYF
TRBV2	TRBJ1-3	CAKSTGNSGNTIYF
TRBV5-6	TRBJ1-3	CASSLTGSTIYF
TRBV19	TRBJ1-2	CASSLQGRANYGYTF
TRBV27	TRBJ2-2	CASTLGGPNTGELFF
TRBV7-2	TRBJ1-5	CASSSDRVNQPQHF